This T cell receptor (beta chain) was sequenced during a study of cytomegalovirus exposure and HLA in healthy donors. Study details: Researchers found that approximately 80% of a few hundred genotyped donors fell within the Caucasian-associated ancestry cluster.

Study conclusions and caveats: At a 0.05 false discovery rate, a later analysis found approximately 15,000 TCR beta sequences to be associated with HLA alleles.

Per germline, CDR1 MNHEY and CDR2 SMNVEV (reference sequence). The CDR3 consists of 16 residues. Trimming took 6 bases from V and 4 from J, leaving 19 bases between them. As to this clone: What it recognizes is unknown.

Primers for the PCR totalled 60 Vbeta and 13 Jbeta. Libraries were prepared by immunoSEQ multiplex PCR; TCRdb keeps only in-frame clonotypes and omits some of them. The sample has approximately 150,000 clones; around three quarters are singletons. Healthy bone marrow donors supplied every sample. V gene TRBV27 combines with J gene TRBJ2-1, with a weak D call TRBD2 (6 bases). Sequenced material: PBMCs. This sequence originates from a woman between 40 and 50 years old in good health and CMV-seronegative. CDR3 in DNA: TGTGCCAGCAGCCGTGAACCGGGACTGTTGTACAATGAGCAGTTCTTC. Its protein is CASSREPGLLYNEQFF.